This record concerns one T cell receptor beta chain sequence. What it binds is unknown. The data stem from a study of regulatory T cells in long-lasting Graves disease. Background on the study: Patients with new Graves' disease had used antithyroid drugs below 3 months. Overall study results and limits: The study examined only peripheral blood, not thyroid tissue.

Time point given: newly diagnosed GD, antithyroid drugs for less than 3 months. Scientists built the TCR library using RNA that was extracted from PBMCs. V was cut by 5 bases and J by 5 bases, with 27 bases left in between. From germline, CDR1 is SEHNR and CDR2 FQNEAQ (reference sequence). The CDR3 spans 19 residues. HTBI primers from iRepertoire and Arm-PCR of CDR3 regions yielded the TCR beta libraries. TCRdb itself ran the multiplex PCR reads through MiXCR, one entry per CDR3 protein. Of about 610,000 distinct CDR3 sequences in the sample, roughly 16% are singletons; the top ten hold around 13%. These same records also appear under a second study, on T cells in Graves' hyperthyroidism and ophthalmopathy. That source reports: Uncontrolled infection, other autoimmune disease, pregnancy or lactation disqualified patients from enrolment. TCR CDR3 regions were first amplified by RT-PCR with HTBI primers.

The sample here was peripheral blood mononuclear cells (PBMCs), taken at new diagnosis, from a patient treated with antithyroid drugs. J is TRBJ2-2 and V is TRBV7-9, with D perhaps TRBD1 (5 bases). The sequence came from a man between 18 and 29 years old with Graves disease. CDR3 loop: CASSRTSADHPRGTGELFF. In DNA form, the CDR3 reads TGTGCCAGCAGCCGGACGTCGGCAGACCATCCTAGGGGAACCGGGGAGCTGTTTTTT.